This TCR beta chain originates from a study of sequential checkpoint blockade in melanoma. About the research overall: Randomization was 1:1 between first-line nivolumab→ipilimumab and ipilimumab→nivolumab.

Sequenced by immunoSEQ multiplex PCR; TCRdb stores in-frame clones only, minus some. Here the sample spans 20,000 or so clones, roughly 72% being singletons. Treatment described: randomized to nivolumab then ipilimumab (arm A) or the reverse (arm B). PBMC sorting kept live CD3+CD8+ cells without CD19 or CD56. Sequencing used CD8+ T cells sorted from blood (inferred from file names), obtained from a patient given nivolumab and ipilimumab in sequence. The receptor comes from a human donor with melanoma.

This CDR3 is CSVDRAGRNEQYF. The CDR3 coding sequence is TGCAGCGTTGATAGGGCCGGGAGGAACGAGCAGTACTTC. The chain couples TRBV29-1 to TRBJ2-7, with 7 bases lining up with TRBD2. Germline V gives CDR1 SQVTM, CDR2 ANQGSEA. Trimming removed 3 bases from V and 5 bases from J; junction bases left unmatched: 7. The length of the CDR3 is 13 residues.